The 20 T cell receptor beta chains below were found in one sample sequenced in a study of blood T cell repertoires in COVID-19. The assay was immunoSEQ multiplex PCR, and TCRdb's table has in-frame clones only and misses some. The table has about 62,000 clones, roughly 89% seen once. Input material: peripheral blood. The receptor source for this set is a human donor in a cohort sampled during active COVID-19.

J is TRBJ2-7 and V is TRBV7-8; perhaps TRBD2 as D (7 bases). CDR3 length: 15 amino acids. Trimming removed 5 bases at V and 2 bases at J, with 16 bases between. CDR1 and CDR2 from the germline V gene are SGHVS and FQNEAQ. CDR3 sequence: CASSPWAGAPYEQYF. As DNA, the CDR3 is TGTGCCAGCAGCCCCTGGGCGGGGGCCCCCTACGAGCAGTACTTC.

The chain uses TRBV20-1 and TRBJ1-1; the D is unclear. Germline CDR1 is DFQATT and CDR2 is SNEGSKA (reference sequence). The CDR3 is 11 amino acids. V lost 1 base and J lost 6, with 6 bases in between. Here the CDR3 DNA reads TGCAGTGCTAGAGCCCGGGCTGAAGCTTTCTTT. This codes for CSARARAEAFF.

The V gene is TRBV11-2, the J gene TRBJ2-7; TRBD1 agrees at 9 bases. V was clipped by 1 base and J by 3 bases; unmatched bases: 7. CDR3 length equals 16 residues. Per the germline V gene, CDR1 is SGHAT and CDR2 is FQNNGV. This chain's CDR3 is CASSLVLQGQGYEQYF. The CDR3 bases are TGTGCCAGCAGCTTAGTTCTCCAGGGACAGGGCTACGAGCAGTACTTC.

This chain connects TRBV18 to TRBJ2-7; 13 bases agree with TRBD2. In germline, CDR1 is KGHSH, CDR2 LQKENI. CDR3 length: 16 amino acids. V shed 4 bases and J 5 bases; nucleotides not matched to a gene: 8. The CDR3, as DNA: TGTGCCAGCTCACTCGGACTAGCGGGAGACGGTAACGAGCAGTACTTC. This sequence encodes CASSLGLAGDGNEQYF.

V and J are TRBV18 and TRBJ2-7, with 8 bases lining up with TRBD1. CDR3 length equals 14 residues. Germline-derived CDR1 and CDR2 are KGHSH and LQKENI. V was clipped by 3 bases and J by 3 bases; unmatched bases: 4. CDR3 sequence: CASSPDRGLYEQYF. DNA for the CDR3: TGTGCCAGCTCACCTGACAGGGGCCTCTACGAGCAGTACTTC. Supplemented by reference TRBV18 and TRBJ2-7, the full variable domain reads NAGVMQNPRHLVRRRGQEARLRCSPMKGHSHVYWYRQLPEEGLKFMVYLQKENIIDESGMPKERFSAEFPKEGPSILRIQQVVRGDSAAYFCASSPDRGLYEQYFGPGTRLTVT.

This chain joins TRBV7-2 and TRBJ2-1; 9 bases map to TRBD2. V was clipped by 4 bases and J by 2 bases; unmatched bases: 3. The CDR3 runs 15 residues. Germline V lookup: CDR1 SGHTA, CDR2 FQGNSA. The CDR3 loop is CASSSGLAPYNEQFF. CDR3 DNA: TGTGCCAGCAGCTCCGGACTAGCGCCCTACAATGAGCAGTTCTTC.

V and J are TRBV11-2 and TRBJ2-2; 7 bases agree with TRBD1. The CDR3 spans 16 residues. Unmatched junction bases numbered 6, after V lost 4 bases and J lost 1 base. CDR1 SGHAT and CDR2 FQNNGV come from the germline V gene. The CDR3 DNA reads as TGTGCCAGCAGCTCATACAGGGGAAAGAACACCGGGGAGCTGTTTTTT. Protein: CASSSYRGKNTGELFF.

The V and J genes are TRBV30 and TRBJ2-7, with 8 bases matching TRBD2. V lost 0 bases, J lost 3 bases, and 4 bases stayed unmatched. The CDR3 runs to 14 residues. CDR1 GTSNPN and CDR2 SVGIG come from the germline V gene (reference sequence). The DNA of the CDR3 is TGTGCCTGGAGTGTGTCGAGCGGGAGCTACGAGCAGTACTTC. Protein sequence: CAWSVSSGSYEQYF.

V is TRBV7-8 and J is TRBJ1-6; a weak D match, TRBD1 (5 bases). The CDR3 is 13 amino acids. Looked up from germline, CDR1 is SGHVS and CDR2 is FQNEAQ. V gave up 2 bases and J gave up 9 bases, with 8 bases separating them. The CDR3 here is CASSLRQISPLHF. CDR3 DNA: TGTGCCAGCAGCTTAAGACAGATTTCACCCCTCCACTTT.

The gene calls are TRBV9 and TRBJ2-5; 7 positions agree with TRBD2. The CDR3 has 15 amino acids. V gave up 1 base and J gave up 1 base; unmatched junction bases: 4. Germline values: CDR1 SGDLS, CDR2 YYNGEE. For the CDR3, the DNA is TGTGCCAGCAGCGTACAAGCGGGACGCCAAGAGACCCAGTACTTC. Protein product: CASSVQAGRQETQYF.

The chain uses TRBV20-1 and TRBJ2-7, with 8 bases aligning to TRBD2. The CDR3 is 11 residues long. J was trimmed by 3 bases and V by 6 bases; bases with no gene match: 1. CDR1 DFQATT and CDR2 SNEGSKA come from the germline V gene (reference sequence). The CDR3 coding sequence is TGCAGTGCCGGGACTAGCTACGAGCAGTACTTC. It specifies CSAGTSYEQYF.

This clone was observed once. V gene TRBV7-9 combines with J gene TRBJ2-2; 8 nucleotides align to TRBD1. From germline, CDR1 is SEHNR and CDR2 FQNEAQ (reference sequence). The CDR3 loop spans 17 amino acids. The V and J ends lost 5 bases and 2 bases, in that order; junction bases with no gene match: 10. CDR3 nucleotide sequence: TGTGCCAGCAGCGCCAGCCCCGGGACAGGTAACACCGGGGAGCTGTTTTTT. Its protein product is CASSASPGTGNTGELFF.

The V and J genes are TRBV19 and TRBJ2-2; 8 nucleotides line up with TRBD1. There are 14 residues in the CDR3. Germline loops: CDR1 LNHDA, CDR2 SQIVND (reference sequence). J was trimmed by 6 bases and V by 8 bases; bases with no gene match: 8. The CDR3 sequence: CASVTGTGSGELFF. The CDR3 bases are TGTGCCAGTGTGACCGGGACAGGATCCGGGGAGCTGTTTTTT.

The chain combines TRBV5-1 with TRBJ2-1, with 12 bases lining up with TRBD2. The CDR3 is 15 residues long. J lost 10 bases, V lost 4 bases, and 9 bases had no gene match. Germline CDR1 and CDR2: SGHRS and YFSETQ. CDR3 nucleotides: TGCGCCAGCAGCCCGACTAGCGGGAGTCTGGGGGAGCAGTTCTTC. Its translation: CASSPTSGSLGEQFF.

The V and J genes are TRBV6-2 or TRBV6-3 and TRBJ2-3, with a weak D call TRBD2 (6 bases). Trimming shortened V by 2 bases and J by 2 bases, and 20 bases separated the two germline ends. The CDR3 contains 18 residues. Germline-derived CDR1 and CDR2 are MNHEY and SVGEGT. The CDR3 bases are TGTGCCAGCAGTTACGGTACGGGAGCACGAACCCTCACAGATACGCAGTATTTT. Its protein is CASSYGTGARTLTDTQYF.

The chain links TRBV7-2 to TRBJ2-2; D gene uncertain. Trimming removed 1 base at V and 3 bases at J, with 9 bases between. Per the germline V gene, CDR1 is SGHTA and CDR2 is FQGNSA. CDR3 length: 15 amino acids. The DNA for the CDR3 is TGTGCCAGCAGCTTAGGCGACTTTTACACCGGGGAGCTGTTTTTT. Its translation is CASSLGDFYTGELFF.

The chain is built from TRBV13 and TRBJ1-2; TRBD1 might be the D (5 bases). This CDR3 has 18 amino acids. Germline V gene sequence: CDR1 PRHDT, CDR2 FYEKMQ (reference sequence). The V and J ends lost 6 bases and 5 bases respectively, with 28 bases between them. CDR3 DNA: TGTGCCAGCAGACCAGATATTCAGGGTGCCCTAAACTCATATGGCTACACCTTC. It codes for CASRPDIQGALNSYGYTF.

This CDR3 reads CASSEVGQILPFGYTF. As DNA, the CDR3 is TGTGCCAGCAGTGAAGTTGGCCAGATTCTTCCGTTTGGCTACACCTTC. The chain recombines TRBV6-1 with TRBJ1-2; D is unresolved. The germline V gene has CDR1 MNHNS and CDR2 SASEGT. The CDR3 length is 16 residues. V gave up 1 base and J gave up 7 bases, with 19 bases separating them.

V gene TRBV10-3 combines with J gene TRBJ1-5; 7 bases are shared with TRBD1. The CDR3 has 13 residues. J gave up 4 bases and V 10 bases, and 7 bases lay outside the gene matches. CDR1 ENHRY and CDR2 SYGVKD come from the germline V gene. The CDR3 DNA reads TGTGCCACCTATCAGGGGGGTAATCAGCCCCAGCATTTT. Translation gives CATYQGGNQPQHF.

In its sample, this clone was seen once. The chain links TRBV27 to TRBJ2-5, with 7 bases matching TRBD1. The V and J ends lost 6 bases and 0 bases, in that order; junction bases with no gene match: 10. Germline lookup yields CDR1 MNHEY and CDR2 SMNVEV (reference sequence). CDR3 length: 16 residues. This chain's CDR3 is CASRRPGQSYQETQYF. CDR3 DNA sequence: TGTGCCAGCAGACGACCGGGACAGAGTTACCAAGAGACCCAGTACTTC.